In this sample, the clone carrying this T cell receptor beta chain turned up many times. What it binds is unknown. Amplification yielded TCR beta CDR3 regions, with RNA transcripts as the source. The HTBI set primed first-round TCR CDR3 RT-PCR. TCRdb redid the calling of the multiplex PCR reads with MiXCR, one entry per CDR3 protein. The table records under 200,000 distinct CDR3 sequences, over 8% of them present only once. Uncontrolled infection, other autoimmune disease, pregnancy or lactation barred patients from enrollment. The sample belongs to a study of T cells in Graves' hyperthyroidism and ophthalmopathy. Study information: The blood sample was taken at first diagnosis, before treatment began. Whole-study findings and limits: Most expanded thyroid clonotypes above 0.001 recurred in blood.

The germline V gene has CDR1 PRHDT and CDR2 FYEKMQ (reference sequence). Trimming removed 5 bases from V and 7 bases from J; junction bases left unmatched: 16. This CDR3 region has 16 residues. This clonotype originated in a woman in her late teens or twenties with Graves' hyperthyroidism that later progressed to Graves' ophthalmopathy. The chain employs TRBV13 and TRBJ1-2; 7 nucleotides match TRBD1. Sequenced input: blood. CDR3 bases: TGTGCCAGCAGCCCCGGGAGGGACAGCGCATGGGGTGGCTACACCTTC. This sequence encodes CASSPGRDSAWGGYTF. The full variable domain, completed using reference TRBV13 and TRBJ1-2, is AAGVIQSPRHLIKEKRETATLKCYPIPRHDTVYWYQQGPGQDPQFLISFYEKMQSDKGSIPDRFSAQQFSDYHSELNMSSLELGDSALYFCASSPGRDSAWGGYTFGSGTRLTVV.